The 22 T cell receptor beta chains below were found in one sample sequenced in a study of metastatic and nonmetastatic thyroid tumors. Thyroid surgery took place with no prior treatment in any patient. MiXCR re-clonotyped the PCR reads for TCRdb. The sample records 6,500 to 9,000 clones, about 28% being singletons. The sequenced sample consisted of adjacent normal tissue. These receptors originate from a female donor with papillary thyroid cancer or a benign thyroid nodule (not recorded which). Some clones in this sample may be carry-over from other donors' samples.

The chain is built from TRBV6-1 and TRBJ1-3; 7 nucleotides agree with TRBD1. After removal of 6 bases from V and 4 bases from J, the junction contained 15 bases not matched to a gene. From germline, CDR1 is MNHNS and CDR2 SASEGT. CDR3 length: 17 amino acids. The chain's CDR3 is CASSPQPQGRPGNTIYF. The CDR3 bases are TGTGCCAGCAGCCCTCAACCACAGGGGAGGCCCGGAAACACCATATATTTT.

The chain is built from TRBV27 and TRBJ1-5, with D unresolved. CDR1 and CDR2 (germline): MNHEY, SMNVEV (reference sequence). V lost 5 bases and J lost 1, with 12 bases in between. The CDR3 totals 15 residues. Here the CDR3 reads CASSPNRLSNQPQHF. Here the CDR3 DNA reads TGTGCCAGCAGTCCTAATCGACTAAGCAATCAGCCCCAGCATTTT.

This clone was found many times. The chain employs TRBV18 and TRBJ1-5; D may be TRBD1 (6 bases). The CDR3 extends over 18 amino acids. Trimming took 2 bases from V and 0 from J, leaving 17 bases between them. Looked up from germline, CDR1 is KGHSH and CDR2 is LQKENI. CDR3 loop: CASSPTADSSYSNQPQHF. The CDR3, as DNA: TGTGCCAGCTCACCAACCGCGGACAGTTCTTATAGCAATCAGCCCCAGCATTTT.

This rearrangement joins TRBV5-1 to TRBJ1-1; no firm D call. The length of the CDR3 is 15 residues. V was pared by 1 base and J by 1 base, with 11 bases between. Germline CDR1 and CDR2: SGHRS and YFSETQ. CDR3 sequence reads: CASSLLVHSNTEAFF. CDR3 sequence (DNA): TGCGCCAGCAGCTTGTTGGTACATTCGAACACTGAAGCTTTCTTT.

On this clone itself: Other DNA sequences in this sample translate to the same CDR3. The chain combines TRBV6-2 or TRBV6-3 with TRBJ2-7; D assignment may be TRBD1 or TRBD2 (5 bases each). CDR3 size: 12 residues. In germline, CDR1 is MNHEY, CDR2 SVGEGT. V lost 6 bases to trimming and J lost 6 bases, with 12 bases between them. As DNA, the CDR3 is TGTGCCAGCAGCCCCGGGACGCTCGAGCAGTACTTC. Protein product: CASSPGTLEQYF.

The chain carries TRBV7-6 and TRBJ2-3; D may be TRBD2 (5 bases). CDR1 and CDR2 from the germline V gene are SGHVS and FNYEAQ. The CDR3 loop spans 14 amino acids. V lost 5 bases and J lost 5, with 14 bases in between. DNA of the CDR3: TGTGCCAGCAGCGCCCGGGGTCGGGGAGATACGCAGTATTTT. Translated: CASSARGRGDTQYF. The full variable domain, completed using reference TRBV7-6 and TRBJ2-3, is GAGVSQSPRYKVTKRGQDVALRCDPISGHVSLYWYRQALGQGPEFLTYFNYEAQQDKSGLPNDRFSAERPEGSISTLTIQRTEQRDSAMYRCASSARGRGDTQYFGPGTRLTVL.

Remarks on this clone: One junction end does not reproduce the germline sequence, and a read error may be involved. V is TRBV9 and J is TRBJ2-1; no clear D gene. This CDR3 has 16 residues. Germline CDR1 reads SGDLS; CDR2 reads YYNGEE. The CDR3 nucleotides read TGTGCCAGCAGCGTAGATCTCTCACACTCCTATAATGAGCAGTTCTTC. Its protein product is CASSVDLSHSYNEQFF.

In its sample, this clone was seen a few times. The rearrangement links TRBV12-3 or TRBV12-4 to TRBJ2-7, with TRBD1 identical over 10 bases. CDR3 length: 14 amino acids. The junction had 11 bases not matched to a gene; V was cut back by 6 bases and J by 9 bases. CDR3 region: CASSRDRGRDGQYF. In DNA, the CDR3 is TGTGCCAGCAGCAGGGACAGGGGACGGGACGGGCAGTACTTC.

This chain joins TRBV18 and TRBJ2-3; D not resolved. Germline V gene lookup returns CDR1 KGHSH and CDR2 LQKENI. The ends were cut back, 0 bases at V and 2 bases at J, with 6 bases in the middle. The CDR3 runs to 14 residues. CDR3 coding DNA: TGTGCCAGCTCACCACCGGGGATCACAGATACGCAGTATTTT. It translates to CASSPPGITDTQYF.

By proportion, this clone is medium-sized (0.01 to 0.1%). The chain employs TRBV6-1 and TRBJ1-5; TRBD1 might be the D (6 bases). CDR3 length equals 13 residues. CDR1 and CDR2 from the germline V gene are MNHNS and SASEGT. The ends were cut back, 9 bases at V and 4 bases at J, with 13 bases in the middle. In nucleotides, the CDR3 is TGTGCCAGTGCAGGGGATTGGAATCAGCCCCAGCATTTT. This sequence encodes CASAGDWNQPQHF.

In its sample, this clone was seen a few times. CDR3: CASSLALAGGSTDTQYF. CDR3 DNA: TGTGCCAGCAGTTTAGCGCTAGCGGGAGGTTCCACAGATACGCAGTATTTT. The rearrangement links TRBV12-3 or TRBV12-4 to TRBJ2-3; TRBD2 aligns across 11 bases. The CDR3 is made up of 17 amino acids. V lost 0 bases, J lost 2 bases, and 4 bases stayed unmatched.

This clone was picked up a small number of times. V gene TRBV6-1 combines with J gene TRBJ2-1; TRBD2 aligns across 10 bases. Unmatched junction bases numbered 5, after V lost 5 bases and J lost 4 bases. Germline CDR1 is MNHNS and CDR2 is SASEGT. CDR3 length equals 15 residues. The CDR3 reads CASSPSAGGYNEQFF. CDR3 coding DNA: TGTGCCAGCAGTCCCTCAGCGGGAGGGTACAATGAGCAGTTCTTC.

J is TRBJ1-1 and V is TRBV4-2; tentatively, D is TRBD1 (5 bases). Trimming removed 2 bases from V and 4 bases from J, with 8 bases in between. The germline gives CDR1 LGHNA, CDR2 YNFKEQ. This CDR3 comprises 13 residues. This CDR3 is CASSQKRGTEAFF. In DNA, the CDR3 is TGTGCCAGCAGCCAAAAAAGGGGCACTGAAGCTTTCTTT.

This clone is medium-sized within its sample. The rearrangement links TRBV5-5 to TRBJ2-2; 7 bases match TRBD2. Trimming at V came to 4 bases and at J to 7 bases, leaving 13 bases not matched to a gene. The germline gives CDR1 SGHKS, CDR2 YYEKEE (reference sequence). CDR3 size: 16 residues. In nucleotides, the CDR3 is TGTGCCAGCAGCCGGGGACTCGGGAGCGGGGACGGGGAGCTGTTTTTT. Protein: CASSRGLGSGDGELFF.

The chain links TRBV7-9 to TRBJ1-2; no firm D call. Germline-derived CDR1 and CDR2 are SEHNR and FQNEAQ (reference sequence). V lost 5 bases, J lost 5 bases, and 18 bases lay in between. CDR3 size: 15 residues. The CDR3 region is CASSAPEGRLYGYTF. The CDR3 nucleotides are TGTGCCAGCAGCGCCCCGGAGGGCCGGTTATATGGCTACACCTTC.

By sample share, this clone is medium-sized (0.01 to 0.1%). V usage is TRBV6-1 and J usage is TRBJ1-4, with D hard to call. CDR3 length: 14 amino acids. Per the germline V gene, CDR1 is MNHNS and CDR2 is SASEGT. Trimming left V 6 bases short and J 0 bases short, with 8 bases between. The chain's CDR3 is CASSDHPTNEKLFF. The CDR3 region has the DNA TGTGCCAGCAGCGATCATCCAACTAATGAAAAACTGTTTTTT.

The V gene is TRBV5-4, the J gene TRBJ2-2; D is perhaps TRBD1 (6 bases). In germline, CDR1 is SGHNT, CDR2 YYREEE (reference sequence). The CDR3 has 16 residues. The V end lost 2 bases, the J end lost 7 bases, and 18 bases lay between the germline ends. DNA for the CDR3: TGTGCCAGCAGCTTAGGAACAGGGAGTGCGGTCGGGGAGCTGTTTTTT. Its translation: CASSLGTGSAVGELFF. Supplemented by reference TRBV5-4 and TRBJ2-2, the full variable domain reads ETGVTQSPTHLIKTRGQQVTLRCSSQSGHNTVSWYQQALGQGPQFIFQYYREEENGRGNFPPRFSGLQFPNYSSELNVNALELDDSALYLCASSLGTGSAVGELFFGEGSRLTVL.

By its share, this clone is medium-sized. The chain couples TRBV7-9 to TRBJ2-7; the match to TRBD1 covers 8 bases. Germline CDR1 SEHNR, CDR2 FQNEAQ (reference sequence). With V trimmed by 5 bases and J by 4 bases, 7 bases remained unmatched. The CDR3 runs 14 residues. The DNA of the CDR3 is TGTGCCAGCAGCCCCCAGGGGGCTTTTTACGAGCAGTACTTC. Translation: CASSPQGAFYEQYF.

About this clone: Because it lacks the conserved phenylalanine or tryptophan at the end, this CDR3 is likely a read error. Because the CDR3's place on the DNA is in doubt, the DNA is left out and the CDR3 is given as listed by TCRdb. The CDR3 here is CATQLRTGANTGEPFS. The chain employs TRBV5-5 and TRBJ2-2; TRBD1, the table's D call, was not compared with the DNA. The CDR3 contains 16 residues when both ends are counted. Germline V gene data show CDR1 as SGHKS and CDR2 as YYEKEE (reference sequence).

This clone showed up just a few times. The J gene is TRBJ1-1, the V gene TRBV5-1; D gene ambiguous. The V and J ends lost 5 bases and 3 bases respectively, with 11 bases between them. Germline V CDR1 and CDR2: SGHRS, YFSETQ. CDR3 length equals 13 residues. The CDR3 loop is CASSMGSYTEAFF. CDR3 nucleotides: TGCGCCAGCAGTATGGGTTCCTACACTGAAGCTTTCTTT. Looking up the rest from reference TRBV5-1 and TRBJ1-1 gives the full variable domain: KAGVTQTPRYLIKTRGQQVTLSCSPISGHRSVSWYQQTPGQGLQFLFEYFSETQRNKGNFPGRFSGRQFSNSRSEMNVSTLELGDSALYLCASSMGSYTEAFFGQGTRLTVV.

By proportion, this clone is medium-sized. The V and J genes are TRBV4-2 and TRBJ2-4, with 9 bases matching TRBD2. Trimming removed 3 bases from V and 0 bases from J; junction bases left unmatched: 3. Germline CDR1 reads LGHNA; CDR2 reads YNFKEQ. This CDR3 has 16 amino acids. CDR3 sequence reads: CASSQIAGAAKNIQYF. The CDR3, as DNA: TGTGCCAGCAGCCAGATAGCGGGGGCAGCCAAAAACATTCAGTACTTC.

This clone showed up many times. The chain couples TRBV28 to TRBJ2-5; tentative D call: TRBD1 (6 bases). Between the trimmed V and J ends, which lost 2 bases and 5 bases, there was a span of 12 bases. The CDR3 is 14 amino acids. The V gene's germline CDR1 is MDHEN and CDR2 SYDVKM. CDR3 bases: TGTGCCAGCAGTTTAGGGCAGGGGTGGGAGACCCAGTACTTC. It encodes CASSLGQGWETQYF. Looking up the rest from reference TRBV28 and TRBJ2-5 gives the full variable domain: DVKVTQSSRYLVKRTGEKVFLECVQDMDHENMFWYRQDPGLGLRLIYFSYDVKMKEKGDIPEGYSVSREKKERFSLILESASTNQTSMYLCASSLGQGWETQYFGPGTRLLVL.